Below are 25 T cell receptor beta chains sequenced from a single sample in a study. The sorted Tregs were CD4+CD25+CD127-/low cells. TCRdb used MiXCR to reprocess the 5' RACE reads, holding one entry per CDR3 protein. The sample gives around 34,000 distinct CDR3 sequences, 25% to 30% of which show up once; about 2% is in the top ten. The sample consisted of tumor-infiltrating Tregs sorted from the breast tumor. Source of these receptors: a female donor with breast cancer.

This clonotype was seen once. The chain employs TRBV6-1 and TRBJ1-2; 8 positions match TRBD1. CDR1 is MNHNS, CDR2 SASEGT, per germline. This CDR3 spans 17 amino acids. V lost 3 bases and J lost 2; bases outside the gene matches: 11. CDR3 protein: CASSEGPGQVTNYGYTF. CDR3 in DNA: TGTGCCAGCAGTGAGGGGCCGGGACAGGTTACAAACTATGGCTACACCTTC.

This clonotype appeared many times. This chain uses TRBV6-2 or TRBV6-3 with TRBJ2-1, with TRBD2 identical over 8 bases. The CDR3 is made up of 13 amino acids. CDR1 and CDR2 (germline): MNHEY, SVGEGT. The trim removed 4 bases at V and 7 bases at J, leaving 3 bases unmatched. In nucleotides, the CDR3 is TGTGCCAGCAGTTCCGGACTAGCTAATGAGCAGTTCTTC. This encodes CASSSGLANEQFF.

With respect to this clonotype: Because it lacks the conserved phenylalanine or tryptophan at the end, this CDR3 is likely a read error. No DNA is shown, since the ends of the CDR3 on it are uncertain; the CDR3 is the one TCRdb lists. This chain links TRBV6-5 with TRBJ2-3; no check of the table's D call, TRBD2, against the DNA was made. Germline CDR1 and CDR2: MNHEY and SVGAGI. The CDR3 totals 18 residues, both ends included. The CDR3 loop is CASSYRSTTSGSTDTQYI.

There are a few counts of this clonotype. V is TRBV6-1 and J is TRBJ1-5; 7 bases line up with TRBD1. Germline CDR1 and CDR2: MNHNS and SASEGT. The CDR3 consists of 15 residues. J gave up 2 bases and V 4 bases, and 5 bases lay outside the gene matches. The CDR3 spells CASSAAGTGNQPQHF. In nucleotides, the CDR3 is TGTGCCAGCAGTGCCGCCGGGACAGGCAATCAGCCCCAGCATTTT.

The chain carries TRBV20-1 and TRBJ2-7, with D perhaps being TRBD1 or TRBD2 (5 bases each). CDR1 is DFQATT and CDR2 is SNEGSKA in the germline V gene (reference sequence). V shed 0 bases and J shed 6 bases, with 18 bases lying between them. The CDR3 runs to 15 residues. CDR3 in amino acids: CSARERRKGMGEQYF. CDR3 DNA: TGCAGTGCTAGAGAACGGAGGAAGGGGATGGGCGAGCAGTACTTC.

This clonotype has a handful of counts. This sequence joins TRBV6-5 and TRBJ2-5; no reliable D call. CDR1 is MNHEY and CDR2 is SVGAGI in the germline V gene. V was pared by 8 bases and J by 3 bases, with 7 bases between. The CDR3 runs 11 residues. CDR3 sequence reads: CASLKEETQYF. The DNA for the CDR3 is TGTGCCAGCCTAAAGGAAGAGACCCAGTACTTC.

The sample holds one count of this clonotype. A read error may explain this, as a much larger clone is one base away. The V and J genes are TRBV18 and TRBJ1-1; 8 bases are a match to TRBD1. Germline values: CDR1 KGHSH, CDR2 LQKENI. The CDR3 sequence is 16 residues long. V gave up 0 bases and J gave up 2 bases; unmatched junction bases: 5. The CDR3 region has the DNA TGTGCCAGCTCACCACCGGGACAGGCGGGAAACACTGAAGCTTTCTTT. Its protein is CASSPPGQAGNTEAFF.

This clonotype is judged medium-sized. The chain links TRBV29-1 to TRBJ2-1; 7 nucleotides line up with TRBD2. Germline-derived CDR1 and CDR2 are SQVTM and ANQGSEA. The CDR3 has 14 residues. V was clipped by 3 bases and J by 4 bases; unmatched bases: 6. The CDR3 DNA reads as TGCAGCGTTGAGCCGGCTAGCGGATACAATGAGCAGTTCTTC. As protein: CSVEPASGYNEQFF.

In this sample, this clonotype turned up a few times. The chain links TRBV12-3 or TRBV12-4 to TRBJ2-3; the D is unclear. The CDR3 consists of 15 residues. Deletions cut 3 bases from V and 2 bases from J, with 12 bases between. DNA of the CDR3: TGTGCCAGCAGTTTTACAGCGTCTTCCACAGATACGCAGTATTTT. Translated, it gives CASSFTASSTDTQYF.

This clonotype was counted a few times. This chain links TRBV12-3 or TRBV12-4 with TRBJ1-1, with D hard to call. The germline V and J ends were trimmed by 5 bases and 1 base, with 11 bases remaining between them. This CDR3 is 14 amino acids long. CDR3 region: CASSLTVRNTEAFF. The CDR3 nucleotides read TGTGCCAGCAGTCTTACAGTTAGGAACACTGAAGCTTTCTTT.

This clonotype was seen only a few times. This sequence joins TRBV7-9 and TRBJ2-3; 10 bases line up with TRBD2. The CDR3 length is 18 residues. Germline V gene lookup returns CDR1 SEHNR and CDR2 FQNEAQ (reference sequence). The V gene end was trimmed by 3 bases and the J gene end by 2 bases; junction bases not matched to a gene: 11. As DNA, the CDR3 is TGTGCCAGCAGCTTGGGACTAGCGAACGGTCGATTCACAGATACGCAGTATTTT. This gives the protein CASSLGLANGRFTDTQYF.

This clonotype has more than one count but fewer than ten. A much larger clone differs from this one at a single base, so this may be a read error. V and J are TRBV29-1 and TRBJ2-1; D not certain. The CDR3 spans 12 residues. Germline V CDR1 and CDR2: SQVTM, ANQGSEA. CDR3 amino acids: CNAPAQTNEQFF. The CDR3 nucleotides are TGCAACGCCCCGGCGCAGACCAATGAGCAGTTCTTC.

This chain links TRBV12-3 or TRBV12-4 with TRBJ2-6; D unclear. Trimming stripped 7 bases from V and 1 base from J, with 8 bases between. The CDR3 is 14 residues long. The CDR3 sequence: CASMVASGANVLTF. The CDR3 nucleotides read TGTGCCAGCATGGTGGCTTCTGGGGCCAACGTCCTGACTTTC.

On this clonotype itself: This may stem from a read error, because a much larger clone lies one nucleotide away. The CDR3 DNA follows: TGTGCCAGCGGACCCGGGATTAGCAATCAGCCCCAGCATTTT. The encoded protein is CASGPGISNQPQHF. This chain uses TRBV7-8 with TRBJ1-5; no definite D call. The CDR3 runs 14 residues. V gave up 8 bases and J gave up 0 bases, with 11 bases separating them. Germline values: CDR1 SGHVS, CDR2 FQNEAQ.

In this sample, this clonotype is medium-sized. The chain uses TRBV6-5 and TRBJ1-1; possibly TRBD1 for D (5 bases). V shed 5 bases and J shed 0 bases, with 13 bases lying between them. The CDR3 is made up of 15 amino acids. Germline V gives CDR1 MNHEY, CDR2 SVGAGI. CDR3 nucleotides: TGTGCCAGCAGTCGGGGGAGGATGATGAACACTGAAGCTTTCTTT. It specifies CASSRGRMMNTEAFF.

The chain combines TRBV6-5 with TRBJ2-4; TRBD1 might be the D (6 bases). The V gene lost 5 bases and the J gene lost 8 bases, with 25 bases spanning the gap. Germline loops: CDR1 MNHEY, CDR2 SVGAGI. The CDR3 runs to 17 residues. The CDR3 region is CASSPGGQNLLVDIQYF. For the CDR3, the DNA is TGTGCCAGCAGTCCGGGTGGACAGAATCTACTGGTGGACATTCAGTACTTC.

The sample holds many counts of this clonotype. The CDR3 nucleotides are TGTGCCAGCAGCCTAACAGGGCCTGGAAACACCATATATTTT. Amino acids: CASSLTGPGNTIYF. The chain is built from TRBV11-2 and TRBJ1-3, with D perhaps matching TRBD1 (6 bases). V dropped 5 bases and J dropped 2 bases, with 10 bases sitting between them. The CDR3 is 14 residues long. Germline V gene data show CDR1 as SGHAT and CDR2 as FQNNGV. Looking up the rest from reference TRBV11-2 and TRBJ1-3 gives the full variable domain: EAGVAQSPRYKIIEKRQSVAFWCNPISGHATLYWYQQILGQGPKLLIQFQNNGVVDDSQLPKDRFSAERLKGVDSTLKIQPAKLEDSAVYLCASSLTGPGNTIYFGEGSWLTVV.

The sample holds a few counts of this clonotype. The V gene is TRBV6-5, the J gene TRBJ1-6; D gene unclear. Germline CDR1 and CDR2: MNHEY and SVGAGI. The V end lost 2 bases, the J end lost 13 bases, and 21 bases lay between the germline ends. The CDR3 spans 16 residues. CDR3 coding DNA: TGTGCCAGCAGTTACGGGTACACCGCCCTTTGGTCGCCCCTCCACTTT. Translation gives CASSYGYTALWSPLHF.

On this clonotype: A much larger clonotype is one base distant, so this may be a read error. In DNA form, the CDR3 reads TGCAGTGAAGGGGGGGCGGCAGATACGCAGTATTTT. It codes for CSEGGAADTQYF. This chain uses TRBV20-1 with TRBJ2-3, with TRBD2 as a possible D gene (7 bases). Germline CDR1 reads DFQATT; CDR2 reads SNEGSKA (reference sequence). The V gene lost 7 bases and the J gene lost 4 bases, with 12 bases spanning the gap. The CDR3 is 12 residues long.

This clonotype was found many times. V and J are TRBV7-9 and TRBJ1-1; D gene uncertain. There are 15 residues in the CDR3. Trimming stripped 5 bases from V and 1 base from J, with 14 bases between. The germline V gene has CDR1 SEHNR and CDR2 FQNEAQ (reference sequence). The CDR3 nucleotides are TGTGCCAGCAGCCTACGTGGAGACACGAACACTGAAGCTTTCTTT. Translating gives CASSLRGDTNTEAFF.

This sequence joins TRBV14 and TRBJ1-1; tentatively, D is TRBD1 (5 bases). The germline V and J ends were trimmed by 3 bases and 11 bases, with 16 bases remaining between them. The germline V gene has CDR1 SGHDN and CDR2 FVKESK. This CDR3 spans 13 amino acids. In nucleotides, the CDR3 is TGTGCCAGCAGCCAGTCCACCAGGGTTAGTGCTTTCTTT. This codes for CASSQSTRVSAFF.

CDR3 DNA sequence: TGTGCCAGCAGCCTTCGGACCCGGCCGGTGGGCTACAATGAGCAGTTCTTC. This codes for CASSLRTRPVGYNEQFF. The rearrangement uses TRBV7-9 and TRBJ2-1; no clear D. CDR3 size: 17 residues. Germline V gene data show CDR1 as SEHNR and CDR2 as FQNEAQ (reference sequence). V was cut by 5 bases and J by 3 bases, with 20 bases left in between.

This clonotype was observed a few times. The chain employs TRBV12-3 or TRBV12-4 and TRBJ1-4, with TRBD1 matching 9 bases. The CDR3 loop spans 13 amino acids. J lost 8 bases, V lost 4 bases, and 2 bases had no gene match. As DNA, the CDR3 is TGTGCCAGCAGTTCCACAGGGGGCGAAAAACTGTTTTTT. As protein: CASSSTGGEKLFF.

By sample share, this clonotype is medium-sized. The chain joins TRBV7-3 to TRBJ2-6; D perhaps matches TRBD2 (5 bases). Germline CDR1 and CDR2: SGHTA and FQGTGA. Trimming shortened V by 2 bases and J by 0 bases, and 5 bases separated the two germline ends. The CDR3 has 15 amino acids. CDR3 sequence reads: CASSLGGSGANVLTF. CDR3 coding DNA: TGTGCCAGCAGCTTAGGAGGCTCTGGGGCCAACGTCCTGACTTTC.

The chain couples TRBV7-9 to TRBJ1-1, with D possibly matching TRBD1 (5 bases). This CDR3 is built from 12 residues. The germline V and J ends were trimmed by 8 bases and 8 bases, with 15 bases remaining between them. CDR1 is SEHNR and CDR2 is FQNEAQ in the germline V gene (reference sequence). CDR3: CASAPPRGEAFF. As DNA, the CDR3 is TGTGCCAGCGCCCCCCCCCGGGGGGAAGCTTTCTTT.